Here is one T cell receptor beta chain with its context. The PCR was carried out with 60 Vbeta primers and 13 Jbeta primers. Profiled with immunoSEQ multiplex PCR; TCRdb holds only in-frame clones, not every one. The table has some 110,000 clones, roughly four fifths seen once. The source of the sample is a study of cytomegalovirus exposure and HLA in healthy donors. Germline-derived CDR1 and CDR2 are KGHSH and LQKENI. V dropped 0 bases and J dropped 3; count of bases not matched to a gene: 6. The CDR3 is made up of 16 amino acids. Sequencing input: PBMCs. This receptor was obtained from a man in his fifties in good health and CMV-seronegative. The chain recombines TRBV18 with TRBJ2-7, with 9 nucleotides matching TRBD1. The CDR3 sequence is CASSPPGQGVFYEQYF. The CDR3 DNA reads TGTGCCAGCTCACCACCGGGACAGGGTGTTTTCTACGAGCAGTACTTC.